A selection of T cell receptor beta chains follows, all from one sample in a study of human T cells and chemical hapten exposure. TCRdb reprocessed the RACE reads via MiXCR and lists one record per CDR3 protein. This table holds over 85,000 distinct CDR3 sequences, over 8% found once. The specimen sequenced was whole blood. All receptors come from a female donor in good health. Some clones in this sample may be carry-over from other donors' samples. CDR3s include the opening cysteine and the closing phenylalanine or tryptophan. A D gene is named only where the DNA matches it firmly. Clone size is not always given. Where it is, it says once, few, many or a class for expanded clones.

CDR3aa: CASRSGLAIDTQYF
CDR3nt: TGTGCCAGCAGATCGGGACTAGCGATAGATACGCAGTATTTT
abundance: .
j_gene: TRBJ2-3
v_gene: TRBV7-9
len: 14
d_gene: TRBD2

CDR3aa: CASSSSYQETQYF
CDR3nt: TGCGCCAGCAGCTCTTCATATCAAGAGACCCAGTACTTC
abundance: .
j_gene: TRBJ2-5
v_gene: TRBV5-1
len: 13
d_gene: .

CDR3aa: CSVELAGTQYF
CDR3nt: TGCAGCGTTGAACTAGCGGGGACGCAGTATTTT
abundance: many
j_gene: TRBJ2-3
v_gene: TRBV29-1
len: 11
d_gene: TRBD2

CDR3aa: CSVEGRDGANVLTF
CDR3nt: TGCAGCGTTGAGGGCAGGGACGGGGCCAACGTCCTGACTTTC
abundance: few
j_gene: TRBJ2-6
v_gene: TRBV29-1
len: 14
d_gene: .

CDR3aa: CASSESGGGNPEAFF
CDR3nt: TGTGCCAGCAGTGAGTCCGGGGGCGGTAACCCTGAAGCTTTCTTT
abundance: .
j_gene: TRBJ1-1
v_gene: TRBV6-1
len: 15
d_gene: .

CDR3aa: CASVGDHRAQPQHF
CDR3nt: TGTGCCAGCGTTGGGGACCACAGGGCCCAGCCCCAGCATTTT
abundance: few
j_gene: TRBJ1-5
v_gene: TRBV6-2/TRBV6-3
len: 14
d_gene: .

CDR3aa: CASSLAWEGSEQYF
CDR3nt: TGTGCCAGCAGCTTAGCGTGGGAGGGATCCGAGCAGTACTTC
abundance: many
j_gene: TRBJ2-7
v_gene: TRBV7-9
len: 14
d_gene: TRBD2

CDR3aa: CASSHLPTSGWYNEQFF
CDR3nt: TGTGCCAGCAGTCATCTCCCGACTAGCGGGTGGTACAATGAGCAGTTCTTC
abundance: few
j_gene: TRBJ2-1
v_gene: TRBV28
len: 17
d_gene: TRBD2

CDR3aa: CASSQDAGGTYNEQFF
CDR3nt: TGCGCCAGCAGCCAAGATGCGGGAGGGACCTACAATGAGCAGTTCTTC
abundance: many
j_gene: TRBJ2-1
v_gene: TRBV4-1
len: 16
d_gene: TRBD2

CDR3aa: CASSRDRANEKLFF
CDR3nt: TGTGCCAGCAGTCGGGACAGGGCTAATGAAAAACTGTTTTTT
abundance: many
j_gene: TRBJ1-4
v_gene: TRBV28
len: 14
d_gene: TRBD1

CDR3aa: CASSQEWAGRAFF
CDR3nt: TGTGCCAGCAGCCAAGAATGGGCGGGGAGAGCTTTCTTT
abundance: many
j_gene: TRBJ1-1
v_gene: TRBV3-1
len: 13
d_gene: .

CDR3aa: CASREYRRGHEQYF
CDR3nt: TGTGCCAGCAGAGAATACCGCAGGGGGCACGAGCAGTACTTC
abundance: .
j_gene: TRBJ2-7
v_gene: TRBV2
len: 14
d_gene: TRBD1

CDR3aa: CSAEGTERTDTQYF
CDR3nt: TGCAGCGCAGAAGGGACGGAACGCACAGATACGCAGTATTTT
abundance: few
j_gene: TRBJ2-3
v_gene: TRBV29-1
len: 14
d_gene: .

CDR3aa: CASSYKGRENYGYTF
CDR3nt: TGTGCCAGCAGTTATAAGGGCAGGGAGAACTATGGCTACACCTTC
abundance: .
j_gene: TRBJ1-2
v_gene: TRBV6-6
len: 15
d_gene: .

CDR3aa: CASSQRGSGEKETQYF
CDR3nt: TGTGCCAGCAGCCAGAGGGGGAGTGGGGAAAAAGAGACCCAGTACTTC
abundance: many
j_gene: TRBJ2-5
v_gene: TRBV3-1
len: 16
d_gene: .

CDR3aa: CASRTGGAIDTQYF
CDR3nt: TGTGCCAGTAGGACAGGGGGCGCGATAGATACGCAGTATTTT
abundance: few
j_gene: TRBJ2-3
v_gene: TRBV19
len: 14
d_gene: TRBD1

CDR3aa: CASSRGDGDQPQHF
CDR3nt: TGTGCCAGCTCGAGGGGGGACGGTGATCAGCCCCAGCATTTT
abundance: few
j_gene: TRBJ1-5
v_gene: TRBV18
len: 14
d_gene: .

CDR3aa: CASSEARGTGSGNTIYF
CDR3nt: TGTGCCAGCAGTGAAGCGAGGGGGACAGGGTCCGGAAACACCATATATTTT
abundance: few
j_gene: TRBJ1-3
v_gene: TRBV6-1
len: 17
d_gene: TRBD1

CDR3aa: CASWRAGYGETQYF
CDR3nt: TGTGCCAGCTGGAGAGCGGGGTACGGAGAGACCCAGTACTTC
abundance: few
j_gene: TRBJ2-5
v_gene: TRBV28
len: 14
d_gene: TRBD2

CDR3aa: CASSYRMQETQYF
CDR3nt: TGCGCCAGCAGCTACCGTATGCAAGAGACCCAGTACTTC
abundance: few
j_gene: TRBJ2-5
v_gene: TRBV5-1
len: 13
d_gene: .

CDR3aa: CASSLLSFGSDTQYF
CDR3nt: TGTGCCAGCAGCTTGTTGAGTTTTGGGTCAGATACGCAGTATTTT
abundance: few
j_gene: TRBJ2-3
v_gene: TRBV5-5
len: 15
d_gene: .

CDR3aa: CSARDNREGSDTQYF
CDR3nt: TGCAGTGCTAGAGATAACCGGGAGGGGTCAGATACGCAGTATTTT
abundance: .
j_gene: TRBJ2-3
v_gene: TRBV20-1
len: 15
d_gene: TRBD2

CDR3aa: CASSTGDYGYTF
CDR3nt: TGTGCCAGCAGCACAGGGGACTATGGCTACACCTTC
abundance: few
j_gene: TRBJ1-2
v_gene: TRBV12-3/TRBV12-4
len: 12
d_gene: TRBD1

CDR3aa: CASSYSEQPQHF
CDR3nt: TGTGCCAGCAGTTACAGCGAACAGCCCCAGCATTTT
abundance: many
j_gene: TRBJ1-5
v_gene: TRBV6-6
len: 12
d_gene: .

CDR3aa: CASNEGLGTSYNEQFF
CDR3nt: TGCGCCAGCAACGAGGGCCTCGGGACCTCCTACAATGAGCAGTTCTTC
abundance: .
j_gene: TRBJ2-1
v_gene: TRBV23-1
len: 16
d_gene: .

CDR3aa: CASSVLGLAGYNEQFF
CDR3nt: TGTGCCAGCAGCGTACTGGGACTAGCGGGGTACAATGAGCAGTTCTTC
abundance: .
j_gene: TRBJ2-1
v_gene: TRBV9
len: 16
d_gene: TRBD2

CDR3aa: CASSLYTPSGRGQVQYF
CDR3nt: TGTGCCAGCAGTTTATACACCCCCTCGGGACGGGGCCAGGTTCAGTACTTC
abundance: .
j_gene: TRBJ2-4
v_gene: TRBV28
len: 17
d_gene: .

CDR3aa: CAISESGVNTEAFF
CDR3nt: TGTGCCATCAGTGAGTCGGGAGTGAACACTGAAGCTTTCTTT
abundance: .
j_gene: TRBJ1-1
v_gene: TRBV10-3
len: 14
d_gene: .

CDR3aa: CASSPRSGEANYGYTF
CDR3nt: TGTGCCAGCAGCCCAAGGTCAGGGGAGGCTAACTATGGCTACACCTTC
abundance: .
j_gene: TRBJ1-2
v_gene: TRBV7-8
len: 16
d_gene: .

CDR3aa: CASSRTLETTDTQYF
CDR3nt: TGTGCCAGCTCACGGACTCTGGAAACCACAGATACGCAGTATTTT
abundance: .
j_gene: TRBJ2-3
v_gene: TRBV18
len: 15
d_gene: .

CDR3aa: CASSSTYGLAGYDEQFF
CDR3nt: TGTGCCAGCAGTTCAACCTATGGACTAGCGGGGTATGATGAGCAGTTCTTC
abundance: many
j_gene: TRBJ2-1
v_gene: TRBV27
len: 17
d_gene: TRBD2

CDR3aa: CASSFPGTLRGTDTQYF
CDR3nt: TGTGCCAGCAGTTTTCCTGGGACCCTGAGGGGCACAGATACGCAGTATTTT
abundance: few
j_gene: TRBJ2-3
v_gene: TRBV28
len: 17
d_gene: .

CDR3aa: CSVLGGGSSYNEQFF
CDR3nt: TGCAGCGTTCTGGGGGGCGGTAGCTCCTACAATGAGCAGTTCTTC
abundance: .
j_gene: TRBJ2-1
v_gene: TRBV29-1
len: 15
d_gene: .

CDR3aa: CAISDPVRTDFSYNEQFF
CDR3nt: TGTGCCATCAGTGATCCGGTTCGGACAGACTTCTCCTACAATGAGCAGTTCTTC
abundance: many
j_gene: TRBJ2-1
v_gene: TRBV10-3
len: 18
d_gene: .

CDR3aa: CSASKGGNYEQYF
CDR3nt: TGCAGCGCGAGCAAGGGGGGAAACTACGAGCAGTACTTC
abundance: few
j_gene: TRBJ2-7
v_gene: TRBV29-1
len: 13
d_gene: .

CDR3aa: CASSSGTGGTYEQYF
CDR3nt: TGCGCCAGCAGCTCCGGGACAGGGGGGACCTACGAGCAGTACTTC
abundance: .
j_gene: TRBJ2-7
v_gene: TRBV4-3
len: 15
d_gene: TRBD1

CDR3aa: CASSVLGLTDTQYF
CDR3nt: .
abundance: many
j_gene: TRBJ2-3
v_gene: TRBV28
len: 14
d_gene: .

CDR3aa: CASSFKGAAYGYTF
CDR3nt: TGTGCCAGCAGCTTCAAGGGGGCAGCCTATGGCTACACCTTC
abundance: few
j_gene: TRBJ1-2
v_gene: TRBV7-2
len: 14
d_gene: TRBD1

CDR3aa: CAISESYMTGVYEQYF
CDR3nt: TGTGCCATCAGTGAGTCGTATATGACAGGGGTCTACGAGCAGTACTTC
abundance: few
j_gene: TRBJ2-7
v_gene: TRBV10-3
len: 16
d_gene: TRBD1

CDR3aa: CASSEVGGDNEQFF
CDR3nt: TGTGCCAGCAGTGAAGTGGGGGGGGACAATGAGCAGTTCTTC
abundance: many
j_gene: TRBJ2-1
v_gene: TRBV6-1
len: 14
d_gene: TRBD2

CDR3aa: CASSPQNRGNTDTQYF
CDR3nt: TGCGCCAGCAGCCCTCAAAACAGGGGAAACACAGATACGCAGTATTTT
abundance: .
j_gene: TRBJ2-3
v_gene: TRBV5-1
len: 16
d_gene: TRBD1

CDR3aa: CASSPSATKYEQYF
CDR3nt: TGTGCCAGCAGCCCCTCCGCGACAAAATACGAGCAGTACTTC
abundance: .
j_gene: TRBJ2-7
v_gene: TRBV7-9
len: 14
d_gene: .

CDR3aa: CASSGREASYDEQYF
CDR3nt: TGTGCCAGCAGCGGAAGGGAAGCGTCCTACGACGAGCAGTACTTC
abundance: many
j_gene: TRBJ2-7
v_gene: TRBV9
len: 15
d_gene: .

CDR3aa: CASSELPGTQETQYF
CDR3nt: TGTGCCAGCAGTGAACTGCCGGGAACCCAAGAGACCCAGTACTTC
abundance: .
j_gene: TRBJ2-5
v_gene: TRBV6-1
len: 15
d_gene: .

CDR3aa: CASRGTGLGGYTF
CDR3nt: TGTGCCAGCAGGGGGACAGGGTTGGGTGGCTACACCTTC
abundance: .
j_gene: TRBJ1-2
v_gene: TRBV28
len: 13
d_gene: TRBD1

CDR3aa: CASSPRGYHNEQFF
CDR3nt: TGCGCCAGCTCCCCTAGGGGGTACCACAATGAGCAGTTCTTC
abundance: .
j_gene: TRBJ2-1
v_gene: TRBV4-3
len: 14
d_gene: .

CDR3aa: CASSLMGTSHEQFF
CDR3nt: TGTGCCAGCAGCTTAATGGGAACTAGCCATGAGCAGTTCTTC
abundance: .
j_gene: TRBJ2-1
v_gene: TRBV7-3
len: 14
d_gene: .

CDR3aa: CASSSGRTGSYEQYF
CDR3nt: TGTGCCAGCAGCTCGGGACGGACCGGATCCTACGAGCAGTACTTC
abundance: few
j_gene: TRBJ2-7
v_gene: TRBV7-9
len: 15
d_gene: .

CDR3aa: CASSLLLAGQETQYF
CDR3nt: TGTGCCAGCAGCTTGCTACTAGCGGGGCAAGAGACCCAGTACTTC
abundance: many
j_gene: TRBJ2-5
v_gene: TRBV7-9
len: 15
d_gene: TRBD2

CDR3aa: CASSLWDTGTEAFF
CDR3nt: TGTGCCAGCAGCTTATGGGATACTGGGACTGAAGCTTTCTTT
abundance: .
j_gene: TRBJ1-1
v_gene: TRBV5-5
len: 14
d_gene: .

CDR3aa: CASRTGTSGYEQYF
CDR3nt: TGTGCCAGCAGAACCGGGACTAGCGGCTACGAGCAGTACTTC
abundance: .
j_gene: TRBJ2-7
v_gene: TRBV2
len: 14
d_gene: TRBD2

CDR3aa: CASSSMGQETQYF
CDR3nt: TGTGCCAGCAGTTCAATGGGCCAAGAGACCCAGTACTTC
abundance: .
j_gene: TRBJ2-5
v_gene: TRBV6-2/TRBV6-3
len: 13
d_gene: .

CDR3aa: CASSPTSSGRRTDTQYF
CDR3nt: TGTGCCAGCAGCCCTACTAGTAGCGGGAGAAGGACAGATACGCAGTATTTT
abundance: many
j_gene: TRBJ2-3
v_gene: TRBV7-6
len: 17
d_gene: TRBD2

CDR3aa: CASSELGLSSGANVLTF
CDR3nt: TGTGCCAGCAGTGAGTTGGGACTCAGCTCTGGGGCCAACGTCCTGACTTTC
abundance: many
j_gene: TRBJ2-6
v_gene: TRBV2
len: 17
d_gene: .

CDR3aa: CASSSLRGNSPLHF
CDR3nt: TGTGCCAGCAGCTCCCTGAGAGGGAATTCACCCCTCCACTTT
abundance: few
j_gene: TRBJ1-6
v_gene: TRBV28
len: 14
d_gene: .